The entry below gives a single T cell receptor beta chain sequence along with its context. The sample is drawn from a study of blood T cell repertoires in COVID-19. Whole-study context: The United States, Italy and Spain provided the acute and convalescent COVID-19 samples. T cells, B-cell-depleted T cells, or PBMCs supplied cDNA or gDNA.

V shed 6 bases and J 9 bases; nucleotides not matched to a gene: 4. This CDR3 contains 11 residues. CDR1 is DFQATT, CDR2 SNEGSKA, per germline (reference sequence). Under the authors' procedure: Quantification of nucleated cells was approximated via reference gene primer amplification. Clones were sequenced by immunoSEQ multiplex PCR, and TCRdb holds only the in-frame ones, with some missing. For V, J and clone size, that table is used; D and trimming come from the DNA. The repertoire has around 72,000 clones, about 82% of them found once; the top ten carry under 2%. Sequencing was performed on peripheral blood. This clonotype was sampled from a woman aged 55-70 years with acute or convalescent COVID-19. This sequence joins TRBV20-1 and TRBJ2-1; 8 bases are a match to TRBD1. DNA of the CDR3: TGCAGTGCAGAGGACAGGGCTGAGCAGTTCTTC. Translated: CSAEDRAEQFF.